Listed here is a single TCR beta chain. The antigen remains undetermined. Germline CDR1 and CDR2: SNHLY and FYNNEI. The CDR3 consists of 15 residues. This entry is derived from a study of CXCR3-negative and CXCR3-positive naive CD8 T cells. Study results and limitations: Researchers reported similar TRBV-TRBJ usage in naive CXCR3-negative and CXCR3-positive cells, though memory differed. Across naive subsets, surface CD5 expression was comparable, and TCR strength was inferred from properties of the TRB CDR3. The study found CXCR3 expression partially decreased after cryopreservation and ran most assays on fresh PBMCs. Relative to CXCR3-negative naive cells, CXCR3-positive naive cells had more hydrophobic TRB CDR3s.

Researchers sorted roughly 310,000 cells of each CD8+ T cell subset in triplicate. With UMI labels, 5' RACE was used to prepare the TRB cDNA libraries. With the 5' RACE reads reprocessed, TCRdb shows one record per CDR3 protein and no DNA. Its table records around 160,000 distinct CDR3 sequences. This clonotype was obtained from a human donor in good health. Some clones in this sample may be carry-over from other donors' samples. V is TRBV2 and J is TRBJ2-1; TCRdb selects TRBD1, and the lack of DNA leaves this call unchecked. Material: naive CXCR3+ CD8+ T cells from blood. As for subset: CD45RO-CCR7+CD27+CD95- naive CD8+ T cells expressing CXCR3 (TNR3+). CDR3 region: CASHLPGQGYNEQFF.